Listed here are 22 T cell receptor beta chains from one sample, sequenced in a study of T cells in Graves' hyperthyroidism and ophthalmopathy. Amplification of TCR beta CDR3 regions was performed using RNA transcripts as template. A first-round RT-PCR of the TCR CDR3 used the HTBI primer set. TCRdb fed the multiplex PCR reads into MiXCR, producing one record per CDR3 protein. The data show around 720,000 distinct CDR3 sequences, approximately 36% seen once. What was sequenced was blood. All receptors derive from a woman between 40 and 55 years old with Graves' hyperthyroidism.

This chain uses TRBV12-3 or TRBV12-4 with TRBJ2-5; 14 nucleotides match TRBD2. The CDR3 consists of 19 residues. J was trimmed by 3 bases and V by 4 bases; bases with no gene match: 13. The chain's CDR3 is CASSYRTSGRIGLEETQYF. The CDR3 bases are TGTGCCAGCAGTTACCGGACTAGCGGGAGGATTGGACTCGAAGAGACCCAGTACTTC.

As concerns this clonotype: A junction end diverges from the germline sequence, so it may reflect a read error. The genes are TRBV2 and TRBJ1-4; TRBD1 is a possible D gene (5 bases). This CDR3 has 18 amino acids. CDR1 and CDR2 from the germline V gene are SNHLY and FYNNEI. The CDR3 DNA is TGTGCTAGCACCAGTGACGGGGCGGGGGGGGCAACTAATGAAAAACTGTTTTTT. Translated: CASTSDGAGGATNEKLFF.

The rearrangement joins TRBV15 to TRBJ1-2; 8 nucleotides agree with TRBD1. The CDR3 sequence is 14 residues long. The V segment lost 2 bases and the J segment 8 bases; nucleotides outside the gene matches: 7. From germline, CDR1 is LNHNV and CDR2 YYDKDF (reference sequence). The CDR3 here is CATSRLTGDLGYTF. DNA for the CDR3: TGTGCCACCAGCAGACTGACAGGGGACTTGGGCTACACCTTC. Filled out from reference TRBV15 and TRBJ1-2, the complete variable domain reads DAMVIQNPRYQVTQFGKPVTLSCSQTLNHNVMYWYQQKSSQAPKLLFHYYDKDFNNEADTPDNFQSRRPNTSFCFLDIRSPGLGDTAMYLCATSRLTGDLGYTFGSGTRLTVV.

Regarding this clonotype: Likely a read error: the CDR3 ends without its conserved phenylalanine or tryptophan. The chain uses TRBV7-7 and TRBJ2-5; D remains unclear. The CDR3 is 14 residues long. CDR1 and CDR2 from the germline V gene are SSHAT and FNYEAQ (reference sequence). The CDR3 DNA follows: TGTGCTAGCAGCTTAGATTCGGTGGCCGAGACCCAGTACTTA. Encoded protein: CASSLDSVAETQYL.

There are a few counts of this clonotype. The V and J genes are TRBV5-8 and TRBJ2-7, with TRBD1 as a possible D gene (6 bases). Trimming pared 6 bases from V and 2 bases from J, leaving 15 bases between. From germline, CDR1 is SGHTS and CDR2 YDEGEE. CDR3 length: 14 residues. The chain's CDR3 is CASNHRQAPYEQYF. The CDR3 DNA is TGTGCCAGCAACCATAGACAGGCCCCCTACGAGCAGTACTTC.

This clonotype was recorded only once. This could be a read error, since a much larger clone is one nucleotide away. This chain's CDR3 is CSVRPETSGNTIYF. The CDR3 DNA sequence: TGCAGTGTTCGACCGGAGACCTCTGGAAACACCATATATTTT. V gene TRBV20-1 combines with J gene TRBJ1-3; no reliable D call. This CDR3 region has 14 residues. Between the trimmed V and J ends, which lost 7 bases and 0 bases, there was a span of 13 bases. CDR1 DFQATT and CDR2 SNEGSKA come from the germline V gene (reference sequence).

This clonotype turned up a few times. The rearrangement uses TRBV2 and TRBJ1-5; D is possibly TRBD1 (6 bases). V was cut by 6 bases and J by 9 bases, with 15 bases left in between. The CDR3 runs to 13 residues. Germline V gene lookup returns CDR1 SNHLY and CDR2 FYNNEI. Here the CDR3 DNA reads TGTGCCAGCAGGGACAGCATCAGCCCGCCCCAGCATTTT. Translated, it gives CASRDSISPPQHF.

This clonotype was found a few times. This CDR3 is CASTGTGETGELFF. DNA of the CDR3: TGTGCCAGCACCGGGACAGGGGAAACCGGGGAGCTGTTTTTT. The V call is TRBV7-2, the J call TRBJ2-2, with TRBD1 matching over 10 bases. V trimming: 7 bases; J trimming: 5 bases; junction bases outside the gene matches: 4. This CDR3 contains 14 residues. Germline V CDR1 and CDR2: SGHTA, FQGNSA.

Turning to this clonotype: Because it lacks the conserved phenylalanine or tryptophan at the end, this CDR3 is likely a read error. No DNA is shown, since the ends of the CDR3 on it are uncertain; the CDR3 is the one TCRdb lists. This chain connects TRBV7-9 to TRBJ1-2. CDR1 and CDR2 (germline): SEHNR, FQNEAQ (reference sequence). The CDR3 sequence runs 10 residues, both termini included. CDR3 protein: CASDRGTSSY.

The CDR3 nucleotides read TGTGCCAGCAGCGCGGGACATGGCGGCTACACCTTC. Translating gives CASSAGHGGYTF. The chain employs TRBV9 and TRBJ1-2; D possibly corresponds to TRBD1 (6 bases). Germline V gene sequence: CDR1 SGDLS, CDR2 YYNGEE. The CDR3 is 12 amino acids. Trimming removed 3 bases from V and 8 bases from J, with 11 bases in between.

In this sample, this clonotype turned up a few times. This chain links TRBV5-6 with TRBJ1-2; possible D gene TRBD1, 6 bases. Germline V CDR1 and CDR2: SGHDT, YYEEEE. The CDR3 extends over 11 amino acids. The V and J ends lost 7 bases and 3 bases respectively, with 7 bases between them. In DNA, the CDR3 is TGTGCCAGCGACAGGTACTATGGCTACACCTTC. Its translation: CASDRYYGYTF.

V is TRBV5-1 and J is TRBJ2-2, with TRBD2 identical over 13 bases. The CDR3 loop spans 16 amino acids. V trimming: 3 bases; J trimming: 5 bases; junction bases outside the gene matches: 4. Germline assignment: CDR1 SGHRS and CDR2 YFSETQ. CDR3 sequence reads: CASSSPGLAGTGELFF. In nucleotides, the CDR3 is TGCGCCAGCAGCTCTCCGGGACTAGCGGGGACCGGGGAGCTGTTTTTT.

In its sample, this clonotype was seen a few times. The chain has TRBV12-1 and TRBJ1-4; the DNA was not used to check the table's D call, TRBD1. TRBV12-1 corresponds to a pseudogene. The CDR3 runs to 16 residues. The chain's CDR3 is CASSFTGGPTNEKLFF. In DNA form, the CDR3 reads TGTGCCAGCAGCTTTACAGGGGGCCCAACTAATGAAAAACTGTTTTTT.

In its sample, this clonotype was seen many times. CDR3 residues: CASSHREETQYF. The DNA of the CDR3 is TGTGCCAGCAGCCACAGGGAAGAGACCCAGTACTTC. This chain uses TRBV14 with TRBJ2-5; TRBD1 is a possible D gene (5 bases). Trimming pared 3 bases from V and 3 bases from J, leaving 5 bases between. Per the germline V gene, CDR1 is SGHDN and CDR2 is FVKESK. CDR3 length: 12 residues.

This chain connects TRBV29-1 to TRBJ2-5; 8 bases map to TRBD1. V shed 5 bases, J shed 9 bases, and the junction held 14 bases outside the gene matches. Germline values: CDR1 SQVTM, CDR2 ANQGSEA. The CDR3 loop spans 14 amino acids. The CDR3 DNA is TGCAGCGTTAACTCCGGACAGGGTGATCAGCCCCAGTACTTC. It codes for CSVNSGQGDQPQYF.

This clonotype was observed many times. V is TRBV7-6 and J is TRBJ2-7, with a possible D match to TRBD2 (5 bases). V shed 2 bases and J shed 5 bases, with 16 bases lying between them. Germline loops: CDR1 SGHVS, CDR2 FNYEAQ. This CDR3 region has 15 residues. CDR3 sequence (DNA): TGTGCCAGCAGCTTAATGGAGGAACCCCTTAACGAGCAGTACTTC. It codes for CASSLMEEPLNEQYF.

The V and J genes are TRBV29-1 and TRBJ1-2; D not certain. This CDR3 comprises 14 residues. Per germline, CDR1 SQVTM and CDR2 ANQGSEA. V was clipped by 4 bases and J by 0 bases, with 12 bases between them. CDR3 nucleotides: TGCAGCGTTGTGGGGAGCGGGGCTAACTATGGCTACACCTTC. Residues: CSVVGSGANYGYTF.

The chain joins TRBV6-5 to TRBJ1-5, with D possibly TRBD1 on 5 matching bases. The V and J ends lost 2 bases and 4 bases respectively, with 12 bases between them. The CDR3 has 15 amino acids. Germline assignment: CDR1 MNHEY and CDR2 SVGAGI. The CDR3 protein is CASSYERGSNQPQHF. The DNA of the CDR3 is TGTGCCAGCAGTTACGAACGGGGGTCAAATCAGCCCCAGCATTTT.

This clonotype was observed a few times. The CDR3 DNA follows: TGCGCCAGCAGCCAAGATGGGGCAGGGTATGGCTACACCTTC. Protein sequence: CASSQDGAGYGYTF. The chain couples TRBV4-3 to TRBJ1-2, with D possibly matching TRBD1 (5 bases). Germline values: CDR1 LGHNA, CDR2 YSLEER. V shed 0 bases and J shed 5 bases, with 10 bases lying between them. The CDR3 sequence is 14 residues long.

In this sample, this clonotype turned up many times. This chain joins TRBV29-1 and TRBJ2-7; tentative D call: TRBD1 (5 bases). The germline V gene encodes CDR1 SQVTM and CDR2 ANQGSEA. V shed 6 bases and J shed 3 bases, with 12 bases lying between them. There are 12 residues in the CDR3. CDR3 amino acids: CSVQITGYEQYF. The CDR3 DNA sequence: TGCAGCGTCCAGATAACAGGCTACGAGCAGTACTTC.

This clonotype has ten or more counts. This rearrangement joins TRBV5-1 to TRBJ1-2; no clear D. The germline V gene has CDR1 SGHRS and CDR2 YFSETQ. The CDR3 loop spans 15 amino acids. V lost 0 bases, J lost 8 bases, and 17 bases lay in between. CDR3 DNA sequence: TGCGCCAGCAGCTTGGGTGGAGGGATTGTCGGCGGCTACACCTTC. Its protein product is CASSLGGGIVGGYTF.

This clonotype was found many times. V gene TRBV5-5 combines with J gene TRBJ2-7; D not resolved. The CDR3 sequence is 14 residues long. Trimming cost V 5 bases and J 1 base, with 13 bases left between them. Germline-derived CDR1 and CDR2 are SGHKS and YYEKEE (reference sequence). The CDR3 protein is CASRPTEGSYEQYF. In DNA form, the CDR3 reads TGTGCCAGCAGACCTACTGAAGGTTCCTACGAGCAGTACTTC.